These 24 T cell receptor beta chains were sequenced from one sample in a study of OX40 agonist ivuxolimab in advanced cancers. Produced via immunoSEQ multiplex PCR; TCRdb's table is partial and in-frame only. Here the sample spans 90,000 or so clones, approximately 89% being singletons. The sequencing here drew on CD4+ or CD8+ T cells sorted from blood, taken in a trial of the OX40 agonist ivuxolimab. The receptor source for this set is an adult with an advanced solid tumor such as melanoma, head and neck, liver or kidney cancer.

V usage is TRBV5-1 and J usage is TRBJ2-3; TRBD2 matches 9 bases. V dropped 5 bases and J dropped 2; count of bases not matched to a gene: 12. Germline V gene data show CDR1 as SGHRS and CDR2 as YFSETQ. The CDR3 has 17 residues. The CDR3 sequence: CASRYGLAGDDTDTQYF. In DNA form, the CDR3 reads TGCGCCAGCAGGTACGGGTTAGCGGGGGACGACACAGATACGCAGTATTTT.

J is TRBJ2-1 and V is TRBV7-2; D might be TRBD2 (6 bases). In germline, CDR1 is SGHTA, CDR2 FQGNSA. V was cut by 1 base and J by 4 bases, with 11 bases left in between. The CDR3 spans 15 residues. The CDR3 protein is CASSLGTNLYNEQFF. As DNA, the CDR3 is TGTGCCAGCAGCTTAGGGACTAACCTATACAATGAGCAGTTCTTC.

This clone is a singleton in its sample. The genes are TRBV27 and TRBJ2-7, with D possibly called TRBD1 or TRBD2 (5 bases each). V shed 3 bases and J shed 3 bases, with 18 bases lying between them. Per the germline V gene, CDR1 is MNHEY and CDR2 is SMNVEV (reference sequence). The CDR3 spans 16 residues. The CDR3 nucleotides read TGTGCCAGCAGTTTGACCGGGGTGGCAGGGATCTACGAGCAGTACTTC. As protein: CASSLTGVAGIYEQYF.

A single count supports this clone. The CDR3 protein is CASSVDGVAEGYTF. The CDR3 region has the DNA TGTGCCAGCAGCGTAGATGGGGTTGCGGAAGGCTACACCTTC. This rearrangement joins TRBV9 to TRBJ1-2; D gene ambiguous. Looked up from germline, CDR1 is SGDLS and CDR2 is YYNGEE. The CDR3 spans 14 residues. Trimming removed 0 bases from V and 8 bases from J, with 14 bases in between.

The chain combines TRBV11-3 with TRBJ2-2; D gene unclear. The CDR3 runs to 14 residues. Germline V gene sequence: CDR1 SGHNT, CDR2 YENEEA. Trimming removed 6 bases at V and 0 bases at J, with 8 bases between. CDR3 bases: TGTGCCAGCAGGGAGCGAACGAACACCGGGGAGCTGTTTTTT. Translating it yields CASRERTNTGELFF.

The V gene is TRBV11-3, the J gene TRBJ2-7, with a tentative D call TRBD2 (5 bases). Trimming left V 1 base short and J 7 bases short, with 14 bases between. CDR1 SGHNT and CDR2 YENEEA come from the germline V gene. The CDR3 has 14 amino acids. For the CDR3, the DNA is TGTGCCAGCAGCTTAGGTGTTCAGTCGGGAGAGCAGTACTTC. Translating gives CASSLGVQSGEQYF.

V usage is TRBV28 and J usage is TRBJ1-1; D is ambiguous. This CDR3 region has 16 residues. Germline V lookup: CDR1 MDHEN, CDR2 SYDVKM. The V gene lost 4 bases and the J gene lost 0 bases, with 15 bases spanning the gap. CDR3 sequence: CASSSRVNTLNTEAFF. The CDR3 DNA reads TGTGCCAGCAGTTCCCGTGTGAACACCTTGAACACTGAAGCTTTCTTT.

The chain employs TRBV7-6 and TRBJ2-5; TRBD2 matches 12 bases. Trimming took 6 bases from V and 5 from J; bases not matched to a gene: 7. The germline V gene encodes CDR1 SGHVS and CDR2 FNYEAQ. This CDR3 has 15 residues. The CDR3 reads CASSKTSGSGETQYF. In DNA, the CDR3 is TGTGCCAGCAGTAAGACTAGCGGGAGTGGGGAGACCCAGTACTTC.

This clone was picked up a small number of times. This chain joins TRBV5-1 and TRBJ1-4, with a weak D call TRBD1 (6 bases). The germline V gene has CDR1 SGHRS and CDR2 YFSETQ. V was clipped by 4 bases and J by 2 bases, with 24 bases between them. The CDR3 is made up of 19 amino acids. The CDR3 loop is CASSPAATGLVGTNEKLFF. The CDR3 nucleotides read TGCGCCAGCAGCCCGGCGGCAACAGGGTTGGTCGGCACTAATGAAAAACTGTTTTTT. The variable domain in full, completed from reference TRBV5-1 and TRBJ1-4, reads KAGVTQTPRYLIKTRGQQVTLSCSPISGHRSVSWYQQTPGQGLQFLFEYFSETQRNKGNFPGRFSGRQFSNSRSEMNVSTLELGDSALYLCASSPAATGLVGTNEKLFFGSGTQLSVL.

V gene TRBV6-1 combines with J gene TRBJ1-5; TRBD1 agrees at 8 bases. In germline, CDR1 is MNHNS, CDR2 SASEGT. V lost 6 bases, J lost 0 bases, and 4 bases stayed unmatched. CDR3 length: 15 residues. The CDR3 region is CASRVGQDSNQPQHF. The CDR3 nucleotides are TGTGCCAGCAGAGTGGGACAGGATAGCAATCAGCCCCAGCATTTT.

In its sample, this clone was seen a few times. The rearrangement uses TRBV7-2 and TRBJ1-3; D unclear. V dropped 5 bases and J dropped 3 bases, with 8 bases sitting between them. The germline V gene has CDR1 SGHTA and CDR2 FQGNSA. The CDR3 runs to 13 residues. In DNA form, the CDR3 reads TGTGCCAGCAGCCCAAACGGTGGAAACACCATATATTTT. Amino acids: CASSPNGGNTIYF.

The DNA of the CDR3 is TGCAGCGTTGAATTGCCATCGGGGGTTGAAAAACTGTTTTTT. Translated: CSVELPSGVEKLFF. The chain carries TRBV29-1 and TRBJ1-4, with a possible D match to TRBD1 (5 bases). The CDR3 runs to 14 residues. V was pared by 2 bases and J by 7 bases, with 14 bases between. Germline loops: CDR1 SQVTM, CDR2 ANQGSEA.

The chain links TRBV30 to TRBJ1-6; 10 bases fit TRBD1. CDR1 GTSNPN and CDR2 SVGIG come from the germline V gene (reference sequence). This CDR3 is 15 amino acids long. Trimming took 1 base from V and 9 from J; bases not matched to a gene: 6. CDR3 sequence: CAWSASGTGASPLHF. CDR3 bases: TGTGCCTGGAGTGCTTCCGGGACAGGGGCTTCACCCCTCCACTTT. Complete variable domain (other parts from reference TRBV30 and TRBJ1-6): SQTIHQWPATLVQPVGSPLSLECTVEGTSNPNLYWYRQAAGRGLQLLFYSVGIGQISSEVPQNLSASRPQDRQFILSSKKLLLSDSGFYLCAWSASGTGASPLHFGNGTRLTVT.

The V call is TRBV19, the J call TRBJ1-2; no reliable D call. The CDR3 sequence is 15 residues long. Trimming removed 5 bases from V and 1 base from J, with 14 bases in between. Germline V gene data show CDR1 as LNHDA and CDR2 as SQIVND (reference sequence). In DNA form, the CDR3 reads TGTGCCAGTAGTGGCTCGGCCAGACTTAACTATGGCTACACCTTC. Encoded protein: CASSGSARLNYGYTF.

This clone has only a few counts. The chain carries TRBV6-1 and TRBJ1-2, with a tentative D call TRBD1 (6 bases). Trimming shortened V by 1 base and J by 8 bases, and 17 bases separated the two germline ends. This CDR3 is built from 15 residues. Germline assignment: CDR1 MNHNS and CDR2 SASEGT. CDR3 coding DNA: TGTGCCAGCAGTGAAGTTTGGGGGGGCGCTTACGGCTACACCTTC. Encoded protein: CASSEVWGGAYGYTF.

The chain couples TRBV19 to TRBJ2-3; TRBD1 agrees at 8 bases. Germline CDR1 LNHDA, CDR2 SQIVND (reference sequence). V was pared by 0 bases and J by 3 bases, with 8 bases of the junction left unmatched. This CDR3 has 17 amino acids. The CDR3 DNA reads as TGTGCCAGTAGTATAGATCGTACAGGGGGTATAACAGATACGCAGTATTTT. Its protein product is CASSIDRTGGITDTQYF. Looking up the rest from reference TRBV19 and TRBJ2-3 gives the full variable domain: DGGITQSPKYLFRKEGQNVTLSCEQNLNHDAMYWYRQDPGQGLRLIYYSQIVNDFQKGDIAEGYSVSREKKESFPLTVTSAQKNPTAFYLCASSIDRTGGITDTQYFGPGTRLTVL.

The chain employs TRBV19 and TRBJ2-1; D possibly corresponds to TRBD1 (5 bases). Germline-derived CDR1 and CDR2 are LNHDA and SQIVND (reference sequence). Trimming pared 3 bases from V and 6 bases from J, leaving 12 bases between. The length of the CDR3 is 14 residues. The CDR3 DNA is TGTGCCAGTAGTATGGGGCTAAGATTCAATGAGCAGTTCTTC. It encodes CASSMGLRFNEQFF.

The chain recombines TRBV5-6 with TRBJ1-2; D might be TRBD1 (6 bases). Germline V gene sequence: CDR1 SGHDT, CDR2 YYEEEE. V was cut by 1 base and J by 3 bases, with 13 bases left in between. The CDR3 has 15 amino acids. The CDR3 loop reads CASSLLSYRDYGYTF. CDR3 sequence (DNA): TGTGCCAGCAGCTTGCTGTCCTACAGGGACTATGGCTACACCTTC.

The rearrangement uses TRBV6-6 and TRBJ2-1; 12 nucleotides match TRBD2. CDR3 length equals 15 residues. Looked up from germline, CDR1 is MNHNY and CDR2 is SVGAGI (reference sequence). With V trimmed by 6 bases and J by 10 bases, 10 bases remained unmatched. The CDR3 region is CASSQTSGRSGEQFF. The DNA for the CDR3 is TGTGCCAGCAGCCAAACTAGCGGGAGGTCGGGGGAGCAGTTCTTC.

Many counts were recorded for this clone. V and J are TRBV9 and TRBJ2-1; 10 bases are a match to TRBD2. The V and J ends lost 0 bases and 6 bases, in that order; junction bases with no gene match: 3. The CDR3 consists of 15 residues. Germline CDR1 and CDR2: SGDLS and YYNGEE. The CDR3 spells CASSVDLAGVNEQFF. CDR3 in DNA: TGTGCCAGCAGCGTAGATCTAGCGGGAGTCAATGAGCAGTTCTTC.

The rearrangement joins TRBV9 to TRBJ1-3; no reliable D call. Germline V gene data show CDR1 as SGDLS and CDR2 as YYNGEE. The CDR3 totals 16 residues. V lost 0 bases and J lost 1, with 11 bases in between. DNA of the CDR3: TGTGCCAGCAGCGTAGAAGGGTTTGATTCTGGAAACACCATATATTTT. Protein: CASSVEGFDSGNTIYF.

The rearrangement joins TRBV6-5 to TRBJ1-1; D not resolved. Germline-derived CDR1 and CDR2 are MNHEY and SVGAGI. The V gene lost 9 bases and the J gene lost 3 bases, with 8 bases spanning the gap. The CDR3 sequence is 11 residues long. The chain's CDR3 is CASRRHTEAFF. The DNA for the CDR3 is TGTGCCAGTAGGAGGCACACTGAAGCTTTCTTT.

CDR3 region: CAPPPGSNEAFF. As DNA, the CDR3 is TGTGCCCCTCCGCCAGGGTCGAATGAAGCTTTCTTT. The chain joins TRBV21-1 to TRBJ1-1; TRBD1 was called by the table and not checked on the DNA. TRBV21-1 is classified as a pseudogene. This CDR3 has 12 amino acids.

The rearrangement uses TRBV27 and TRBJ1-4, with 7 bases identical to TRBD1. Germline assignment: CDR1 MNHEY and CDR2 SMNVEV (reference sequence). J was trimmed by 4 bases and V by 5 bases; bases with no gene match: 4. This CDR3 comprises 14 residues. The CDR3 DNA follows: TGTGCCAGCAGTAGACAGGGATTTAATGAAAAACTGTTTTTT. Residues: CASSRQGFNEKLFF.